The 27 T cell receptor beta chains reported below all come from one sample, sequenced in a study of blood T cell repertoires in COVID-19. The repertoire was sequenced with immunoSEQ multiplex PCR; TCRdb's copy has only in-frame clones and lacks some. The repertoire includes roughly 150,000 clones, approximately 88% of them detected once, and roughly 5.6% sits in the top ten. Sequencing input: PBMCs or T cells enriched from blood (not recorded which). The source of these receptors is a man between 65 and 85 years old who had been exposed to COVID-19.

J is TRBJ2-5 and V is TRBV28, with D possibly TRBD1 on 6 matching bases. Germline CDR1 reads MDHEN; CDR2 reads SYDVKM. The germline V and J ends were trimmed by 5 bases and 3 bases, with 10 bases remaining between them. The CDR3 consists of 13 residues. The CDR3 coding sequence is TGTGCCAGCAGTCGCACAGGGAAAGAGACCCAGTACTTC. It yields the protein CASSRTGKETQYF. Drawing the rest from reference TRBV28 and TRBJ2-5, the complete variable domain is DVKVTQSSRYLVKRTGEKVFLECVQDMDHENMFWYRQDPGLGLRLIYFSYDVKMKEKGDIPEGYSVSREKKERFSLILESASTNQTSMYLCASSRTGKETQYFGPGTRLLVL.

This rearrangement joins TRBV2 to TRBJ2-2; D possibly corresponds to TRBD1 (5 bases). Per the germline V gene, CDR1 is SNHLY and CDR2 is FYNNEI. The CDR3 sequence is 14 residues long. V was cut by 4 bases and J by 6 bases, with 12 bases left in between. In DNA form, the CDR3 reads TGTGCCAGCAGTGCTTTGTCAGGGTCCGGGGAGCTGTTTTTT. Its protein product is CASSALSGSGELFF.

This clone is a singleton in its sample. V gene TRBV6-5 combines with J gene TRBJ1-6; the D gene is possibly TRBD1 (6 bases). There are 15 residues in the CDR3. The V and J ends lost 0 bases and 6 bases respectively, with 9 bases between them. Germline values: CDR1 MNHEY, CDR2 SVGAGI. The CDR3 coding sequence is TGTGCCAGCAGTTACTCGAAGGGGGTTAATTCACCCCTCCACTTT. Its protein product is CASSYSKGVNSPLHF.

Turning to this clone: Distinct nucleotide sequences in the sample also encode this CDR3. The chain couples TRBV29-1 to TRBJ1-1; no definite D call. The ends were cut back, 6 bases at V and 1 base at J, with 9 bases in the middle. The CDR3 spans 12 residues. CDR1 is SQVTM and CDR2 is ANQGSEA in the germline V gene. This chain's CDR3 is CSVHRGNTEAFF. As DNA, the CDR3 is TGCAGCGTACACCGGGGGAACACTGAAGCTTTCTTT.

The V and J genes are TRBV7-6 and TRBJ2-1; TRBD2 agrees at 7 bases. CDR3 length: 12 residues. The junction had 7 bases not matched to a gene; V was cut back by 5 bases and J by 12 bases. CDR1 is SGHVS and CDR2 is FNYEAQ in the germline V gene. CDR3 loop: CASSAREGSQFF. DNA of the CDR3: TGTGCCAGCAGCGCGAGGGAGGGCTCGCAGTTCTTC.

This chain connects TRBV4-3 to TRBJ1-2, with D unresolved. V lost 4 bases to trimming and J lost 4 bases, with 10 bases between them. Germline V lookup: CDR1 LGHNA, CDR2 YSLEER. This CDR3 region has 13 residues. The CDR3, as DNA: TGCGCCAGCAGCCCCGGACTCTCCTATGGCTACACCTTC. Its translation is CASSPGLSYGYTF.

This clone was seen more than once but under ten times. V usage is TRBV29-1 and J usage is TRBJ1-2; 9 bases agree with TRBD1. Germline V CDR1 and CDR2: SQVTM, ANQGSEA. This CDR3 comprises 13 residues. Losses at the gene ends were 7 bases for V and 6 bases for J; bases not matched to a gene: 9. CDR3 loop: CSGGQGPSDGYTF. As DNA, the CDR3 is TGCAGCGGGGGACAGGGACCCAGCGATGGCTACACCTTC.

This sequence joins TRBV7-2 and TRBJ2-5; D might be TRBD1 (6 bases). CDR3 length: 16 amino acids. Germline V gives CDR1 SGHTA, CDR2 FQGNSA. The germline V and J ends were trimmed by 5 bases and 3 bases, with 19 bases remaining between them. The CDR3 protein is CASSPGDRIAKETQYF. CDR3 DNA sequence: TGTGCCAGCAGCCCCGGAGACAGGATTGCGAAAGAGACCCAGTACTTC.

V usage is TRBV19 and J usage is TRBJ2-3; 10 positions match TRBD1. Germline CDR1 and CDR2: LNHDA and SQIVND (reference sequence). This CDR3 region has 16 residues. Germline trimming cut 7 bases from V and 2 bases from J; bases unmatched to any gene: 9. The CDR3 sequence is CASNTGTGAATDTQYF. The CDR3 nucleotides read TGTGCCAGTAATACCGGGACAGGGGCGGCCACAGATACGCAGTATTTT.

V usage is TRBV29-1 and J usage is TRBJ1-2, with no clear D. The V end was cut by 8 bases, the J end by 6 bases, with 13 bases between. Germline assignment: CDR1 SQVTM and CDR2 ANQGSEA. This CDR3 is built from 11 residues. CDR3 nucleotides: TGCAGCTTCTCCGACGGGGATGGCTACACCTTC. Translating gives CSFSDGDGYTF.

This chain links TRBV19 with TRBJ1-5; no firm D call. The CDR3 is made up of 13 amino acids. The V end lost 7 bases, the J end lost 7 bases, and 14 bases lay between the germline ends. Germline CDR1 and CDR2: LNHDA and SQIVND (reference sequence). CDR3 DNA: TGTGCCAGTATGGGTGAGGGAAGGCAGCCCCAGCATTTT. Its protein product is CASMGEGRQPQHF.

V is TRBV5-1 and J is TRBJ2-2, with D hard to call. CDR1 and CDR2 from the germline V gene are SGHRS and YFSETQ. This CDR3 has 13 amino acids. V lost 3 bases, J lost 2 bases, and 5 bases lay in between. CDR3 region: CASSSLNTGELFF. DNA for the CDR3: TGCGCCAGCAGCTCTTTAAACACCGGGGAGCTGTTTTTT. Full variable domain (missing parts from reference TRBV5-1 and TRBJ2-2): KAGVTQTPRYLIKTRGQQVTLSCSPISGHRSVSWYQQTPGQGLQFLFEYFSETQRNKGNFPGRFSGRQFSNSRSEMNVSTLELGDSALYLCASSSLNTGELFFGEGSRLTVL.

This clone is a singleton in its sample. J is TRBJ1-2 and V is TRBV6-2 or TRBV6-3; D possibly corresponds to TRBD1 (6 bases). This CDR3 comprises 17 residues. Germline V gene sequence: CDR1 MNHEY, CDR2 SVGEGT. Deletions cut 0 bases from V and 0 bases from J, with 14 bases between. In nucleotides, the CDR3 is TGTGCCAGCAGTTACTCGCCAGGGGCCATTGCTAACTATGGCTACACCTTC. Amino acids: CASSYSPGAIANYGYTF.

The CDR3 reads CASSVVGSGGFYEQYF. In DNA form, the CDR3 reads TGTGCCAGCAGCGTAGTAGGCAGCGGAGGGTTCTACGAGCAGTACTTC. The V call is TRBV9, the J call TRBJ2-7; perhaps TRBD2 as D (6 bases). V gave up 0 bases and J gave up 3 bases, with 16 bases separating them. This CDR3 has 16 residues. Germline values: CDR1 SGDLS, CDR2 YYNGEE.

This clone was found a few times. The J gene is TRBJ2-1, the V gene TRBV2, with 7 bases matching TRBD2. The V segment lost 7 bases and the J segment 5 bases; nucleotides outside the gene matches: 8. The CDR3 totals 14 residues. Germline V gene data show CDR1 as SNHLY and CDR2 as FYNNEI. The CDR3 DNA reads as TGTGCCAGCAAGGGGCGGGAGACCAACAATGAGCAGTTCTTC. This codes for CASKGRETNNEQFF.

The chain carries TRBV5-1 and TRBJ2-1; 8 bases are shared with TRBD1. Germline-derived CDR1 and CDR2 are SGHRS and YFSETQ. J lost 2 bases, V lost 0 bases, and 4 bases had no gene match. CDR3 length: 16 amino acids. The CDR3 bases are TGCGCCAGCAGCTTGGCAGGGGGCGGACCCTACAATGAGCAGTTCTTC. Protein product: CASSLAGGGPYNEQFF.

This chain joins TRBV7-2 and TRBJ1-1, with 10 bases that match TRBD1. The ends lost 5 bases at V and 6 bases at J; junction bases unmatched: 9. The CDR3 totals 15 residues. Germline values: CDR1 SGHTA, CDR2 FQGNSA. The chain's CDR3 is CASSPGQGTGSEAFF. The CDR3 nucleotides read TGTGCCAGCAGCCCGGGACAGGGGACGGGATCTGAAGCTTTCTTT.

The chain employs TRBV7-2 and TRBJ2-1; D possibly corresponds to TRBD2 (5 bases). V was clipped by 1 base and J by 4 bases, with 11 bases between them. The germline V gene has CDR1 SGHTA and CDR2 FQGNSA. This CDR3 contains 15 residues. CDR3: CASSLGGSGYNEQFF. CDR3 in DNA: TGTGCCAGCAGCTTAGGTGGGAGTGGATACAATGAGCAGTTCTTC. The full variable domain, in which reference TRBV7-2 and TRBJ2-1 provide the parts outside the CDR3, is GAGVSQSPSNKVTEKGKDVELRCDPISGHTALYWYRQSLGQGLEFLIYFQGNSAPDKSGLPSDRFSAERTGGSVSTLTIQRTQQEDSAVYLCASSLGGSGYNEQFFGPGTRLTVL.

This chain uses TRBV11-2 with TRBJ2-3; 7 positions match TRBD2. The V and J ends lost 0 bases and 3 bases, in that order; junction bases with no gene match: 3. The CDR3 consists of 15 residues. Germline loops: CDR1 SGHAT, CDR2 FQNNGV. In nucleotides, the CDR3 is TGTGCCAGCAGCTTAGATAGCGGGTCGACAGATACGCAGTATTTT. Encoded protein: CASSLDSGSTDTQYF.

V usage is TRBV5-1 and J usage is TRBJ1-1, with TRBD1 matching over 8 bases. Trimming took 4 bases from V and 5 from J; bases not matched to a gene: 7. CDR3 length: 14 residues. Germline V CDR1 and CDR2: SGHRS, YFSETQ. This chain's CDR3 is CASSLMTGDTEAFF. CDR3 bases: TGCGCCAGCAGCCTTATGACAGGGGATACTGAAGCTTTCTTT.

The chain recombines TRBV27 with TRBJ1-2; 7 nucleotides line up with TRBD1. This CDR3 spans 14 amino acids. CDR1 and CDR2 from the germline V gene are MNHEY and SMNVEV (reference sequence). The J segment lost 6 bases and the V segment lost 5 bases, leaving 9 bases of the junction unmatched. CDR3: CASSPGTDLHGYTF. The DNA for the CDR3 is TGTGCCAGCAGTCCCGGGACAGACCTCCATGGCTACACCTTC.

The CDR3 reads CASMLQGSSGNTIYF. DNA for the CDR3: TGCGCCAGCATGCTGCAGGGAAGCTCTGGAAACACCATATATTTT. The V call is TRBV5-1, the J call TRBJ1-3; TRBD1 might be the D (5 bases). Trimming removed 6 bases at V and 0 bases at J, with 13 bases between. Germline values: CDR1 SGHRS, CDR2 YFSETQ. The CDR3 loop spans 15 amino acids.

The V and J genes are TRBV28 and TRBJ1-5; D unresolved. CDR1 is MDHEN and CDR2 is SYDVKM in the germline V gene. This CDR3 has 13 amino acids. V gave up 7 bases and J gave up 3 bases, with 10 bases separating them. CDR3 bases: TGTGCCAGCATCGACGGGAACAATCAGCCCCAGCATTTT. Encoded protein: CASIDGNNQPQHF. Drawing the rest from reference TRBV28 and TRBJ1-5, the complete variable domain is DVKVTQSSRYLVKRTGEKVFLECVQDMDHENMFWYRQDPGLGLRLIYFSYDVKMKEKGDIPEGYSVSREKKERFSLILESASTNQTSMYLCASIDGNNQPQHFGDGTRLSIL.

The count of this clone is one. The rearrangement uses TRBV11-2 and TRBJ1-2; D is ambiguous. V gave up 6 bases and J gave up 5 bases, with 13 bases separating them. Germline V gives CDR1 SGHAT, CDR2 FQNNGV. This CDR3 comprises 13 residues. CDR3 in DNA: TGTGCCAGCAGGGGCGCTGGGTTATATGGCTACACCTTC. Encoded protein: CASRGAGLYGYTF.

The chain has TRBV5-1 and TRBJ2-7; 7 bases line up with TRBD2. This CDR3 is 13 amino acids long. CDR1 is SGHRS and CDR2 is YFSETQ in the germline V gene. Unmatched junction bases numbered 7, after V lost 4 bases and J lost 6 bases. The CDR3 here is CASSAGLDVEQYF. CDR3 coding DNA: TGCGCCAGCAGCGCAGGACTAGATGTCGAGCAGTACTTC.

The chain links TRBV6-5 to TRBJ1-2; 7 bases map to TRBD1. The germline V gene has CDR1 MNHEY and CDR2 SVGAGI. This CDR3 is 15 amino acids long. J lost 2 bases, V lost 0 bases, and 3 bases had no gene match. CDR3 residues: CASSYSGQMNYGYTF. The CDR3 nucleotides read TGTGCCAGCAGTTACTCGGGACAGATGAACTATGGCTACACCTTC.

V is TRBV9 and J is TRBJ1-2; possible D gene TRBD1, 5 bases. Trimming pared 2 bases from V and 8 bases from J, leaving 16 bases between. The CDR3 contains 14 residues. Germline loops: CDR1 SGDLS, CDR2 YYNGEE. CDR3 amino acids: CASSVAGDRYGYTF. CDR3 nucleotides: TGTGCCAGCAGCGTGGCGGGAGACAGATACGGCTACACCTTC.